This T cell receptor beta chain comes out of a study of human T cells and chemical hapten exposure. Turning to the study itself: The scalp of each patient received a weekly diphenylcyclopropenone dose for the full approximately 26-week study.

In the authors' workflow: The number of TCRs in each sample had a median of about 96,000 and spanned about 20,000 to 690,600. TCRdb re-analysed the RACE reads in MiXCR, keeping a single row per CDR3 protein. TCRdb assigned the V and J calls; the authors' analysis was not used. Of approximately 84,000 distinct CDR3 sequences listed, 9.5% to 13% are singletons. Study results and caveats: TCRs exceeding a frequency of 1 in 1000 stayed unchanged under DPC sensitization. Expanded TCRs made up significantly more big CDR3 similarity clusters than controls did.

This clonotype was detected only a few times. Antigen unknown. Time point in this sample: patch test 2, 6 weeks after DPC sensitization. Treatment defined: therapeutic diphenylcyclopropenone sensitization with weekly scalp DPC. The V and J ends lost 2 bases and 5 bases respectively, with 7 bases between them. Germline CDR1 reads MNHNY; CDR2 reads SVGAGI (reference sequence). The CDR3 runs to 13 residues. This clonotype was obtained from a man aged 18 to 29 with alopecia areata. Some clones in this sample may be carry-over from other donors' samples. This chain uses TRBV6-6 with TRBJ1-5; D is undetermined. Sequencing was performed on whole blood, taken in connection with sensitization to the hapten diphenylcyclopropenone (DPC). The CDR3, as DNA: TGTGCCAGCAGTTACCTGGCTGATCAGCCCCAGCATTTT. Translating gives CASSYLADQPQHF.